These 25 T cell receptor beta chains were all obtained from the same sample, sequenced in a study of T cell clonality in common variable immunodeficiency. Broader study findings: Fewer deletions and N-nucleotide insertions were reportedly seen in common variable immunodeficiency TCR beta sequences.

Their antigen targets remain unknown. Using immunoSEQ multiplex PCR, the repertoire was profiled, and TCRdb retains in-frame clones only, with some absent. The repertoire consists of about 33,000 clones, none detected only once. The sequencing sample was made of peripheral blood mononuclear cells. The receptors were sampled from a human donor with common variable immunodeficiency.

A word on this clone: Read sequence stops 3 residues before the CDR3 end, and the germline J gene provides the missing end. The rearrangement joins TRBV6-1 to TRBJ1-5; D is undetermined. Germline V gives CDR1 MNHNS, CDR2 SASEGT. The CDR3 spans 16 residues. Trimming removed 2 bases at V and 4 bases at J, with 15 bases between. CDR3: CASSELMAYLNQPQHF. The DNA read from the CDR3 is TGTGCCAGCAGTGAATTAATGGCTTACCTTAATCAGCCC.

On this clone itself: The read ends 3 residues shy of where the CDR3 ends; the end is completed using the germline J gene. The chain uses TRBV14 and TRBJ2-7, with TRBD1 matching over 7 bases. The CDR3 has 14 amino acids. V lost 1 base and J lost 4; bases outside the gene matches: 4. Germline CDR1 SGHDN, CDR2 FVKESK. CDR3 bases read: TGTGCCAGCAGCCAAGGACAGGGTGGTTACGAG. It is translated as CASSQGQGGYE. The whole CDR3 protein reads CASSQGQGGYEQYF.

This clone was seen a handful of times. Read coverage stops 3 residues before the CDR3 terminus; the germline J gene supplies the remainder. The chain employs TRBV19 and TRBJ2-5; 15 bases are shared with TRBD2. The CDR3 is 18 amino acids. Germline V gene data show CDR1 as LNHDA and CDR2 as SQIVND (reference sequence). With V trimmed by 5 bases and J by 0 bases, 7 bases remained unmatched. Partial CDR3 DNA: TGTGCCAGTAGTCAGGGACTAGCGGGGGGCTCCTACCAAGAGACC. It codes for CASSQGLAGGSYQET. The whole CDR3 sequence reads CASSQGLAGGSYQETQYF.

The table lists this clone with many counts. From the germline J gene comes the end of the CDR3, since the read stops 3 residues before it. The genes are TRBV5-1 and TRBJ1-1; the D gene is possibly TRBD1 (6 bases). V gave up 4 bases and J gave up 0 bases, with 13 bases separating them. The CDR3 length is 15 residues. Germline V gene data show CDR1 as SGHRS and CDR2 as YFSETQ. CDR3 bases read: TGCGCCAGCAGCCAGGCGGCAGGGGTGAACACTGAA. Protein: CASSQAAGVNTE. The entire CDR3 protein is CASSQAAGVNTEAFF.

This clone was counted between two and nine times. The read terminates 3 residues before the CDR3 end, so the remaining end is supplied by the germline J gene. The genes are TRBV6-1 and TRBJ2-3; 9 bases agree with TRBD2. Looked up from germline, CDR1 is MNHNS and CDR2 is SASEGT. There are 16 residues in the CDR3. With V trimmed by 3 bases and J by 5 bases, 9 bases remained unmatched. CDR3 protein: CASSDLTSGLGDTQYF. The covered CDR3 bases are TGTGCCAGCAGTGATTTAACTAGCGGGTTAGGAGATACG.

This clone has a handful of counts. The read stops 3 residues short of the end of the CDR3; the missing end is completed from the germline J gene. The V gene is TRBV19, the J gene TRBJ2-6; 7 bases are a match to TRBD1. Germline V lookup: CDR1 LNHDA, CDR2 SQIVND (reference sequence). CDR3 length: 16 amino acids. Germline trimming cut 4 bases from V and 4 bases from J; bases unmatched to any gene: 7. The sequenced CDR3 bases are TGTGCCAGTAGTAACCGACAGGGCTCCGGGGCCAACGTC. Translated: CASSNRQGSGANV. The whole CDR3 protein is CASSNRQGSGANVLTF.

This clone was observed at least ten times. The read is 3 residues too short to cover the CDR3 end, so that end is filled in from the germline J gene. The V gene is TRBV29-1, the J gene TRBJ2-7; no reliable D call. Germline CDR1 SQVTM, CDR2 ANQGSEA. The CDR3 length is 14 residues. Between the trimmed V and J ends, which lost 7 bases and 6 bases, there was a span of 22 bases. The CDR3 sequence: CSAQPGTFVGEQYF. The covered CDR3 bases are TGCAGCGCTCAGCCAGGAACTTTCGTAGGCGAG.

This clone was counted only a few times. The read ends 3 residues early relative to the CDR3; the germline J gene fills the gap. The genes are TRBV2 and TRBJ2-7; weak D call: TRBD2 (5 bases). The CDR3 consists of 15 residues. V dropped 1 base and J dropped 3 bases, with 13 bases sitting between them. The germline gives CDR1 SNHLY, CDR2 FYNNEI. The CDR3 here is CASSEGSSGSYEQYF. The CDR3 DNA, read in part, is TGTGCCAGCAGTGAAGGGTCCAGCGGAAGCTACGAG.

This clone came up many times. The CDR3 sequence is CASSAWTSNTEAFF. The CDR3 bases that were read are TGTGCCAGCAGTGCTTGGACATCTAACACTGAA. V gene TRBV6-1 combines with J gene TRBJ1-1, with D perhaps TRBD1 (5 bases). With the read ending 3 residues before the CDR3 end, the germline J gene is used to fill in that end. Trimming stripped 4 bases from V and 2 bases from J, with 11 bases between. CDR3 length: 14 residues. Germline CDR1 and CDR2: MNHNS and SASEGT.

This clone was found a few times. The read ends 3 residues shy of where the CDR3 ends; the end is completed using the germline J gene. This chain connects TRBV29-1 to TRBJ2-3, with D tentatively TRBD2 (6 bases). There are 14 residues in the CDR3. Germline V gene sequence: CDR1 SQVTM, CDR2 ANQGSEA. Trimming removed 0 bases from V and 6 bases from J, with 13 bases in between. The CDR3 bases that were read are TGCAGCGTTGAAGATACGGGGAGGATGGATACG. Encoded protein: CSVEDTGRMDT. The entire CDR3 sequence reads CSVEDTGRMDTQYF.

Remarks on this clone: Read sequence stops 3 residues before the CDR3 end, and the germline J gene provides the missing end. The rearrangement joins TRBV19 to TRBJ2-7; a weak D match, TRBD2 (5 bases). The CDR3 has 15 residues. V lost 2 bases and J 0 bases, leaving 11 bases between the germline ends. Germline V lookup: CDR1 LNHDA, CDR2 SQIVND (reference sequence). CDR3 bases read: TGTGCCAGTAGTATAAAGAGCGGCGGCTCCTACGAG. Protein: CASSIKSGGSYE. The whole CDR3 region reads CASSIKSGGSYEQYF.

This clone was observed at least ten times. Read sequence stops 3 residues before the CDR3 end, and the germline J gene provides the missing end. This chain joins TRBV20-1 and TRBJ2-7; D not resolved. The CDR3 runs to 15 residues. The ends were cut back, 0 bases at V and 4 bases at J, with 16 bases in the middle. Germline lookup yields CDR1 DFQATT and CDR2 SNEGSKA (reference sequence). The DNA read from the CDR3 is TGCAGTGCTAGAGATACGAAGGGCGTCTGGTACGAG. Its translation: CSARDTKGVWYE. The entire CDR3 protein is CSARDTKGVWYEQYF.

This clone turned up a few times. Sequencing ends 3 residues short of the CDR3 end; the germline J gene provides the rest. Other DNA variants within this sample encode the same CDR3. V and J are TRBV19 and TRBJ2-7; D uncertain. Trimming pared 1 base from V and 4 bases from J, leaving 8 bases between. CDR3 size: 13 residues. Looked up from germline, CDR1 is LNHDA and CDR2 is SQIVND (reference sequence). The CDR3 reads CASSIVGGYEQYF. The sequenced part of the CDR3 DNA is TGTGCCAGTAGTATAGTTGGCGGTTACGAG. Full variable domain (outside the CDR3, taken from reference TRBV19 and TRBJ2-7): DGGITQSPKYLFRKEGQNVTLSCEQNLNHDAMYWYRQDPGQGLRLIYYSQIVNDFQKGDIAEGYSVSREKKESFPLTVTSAQKNPTAFYLCASSIVGGYEQYFGPGTRLTVT.

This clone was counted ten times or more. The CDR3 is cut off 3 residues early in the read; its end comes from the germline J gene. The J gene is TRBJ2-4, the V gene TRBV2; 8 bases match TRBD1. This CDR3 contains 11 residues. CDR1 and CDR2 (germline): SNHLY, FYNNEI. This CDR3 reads CASSGTGDQYF. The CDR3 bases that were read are TGTGCCAGCTCCGGGACAGGAGAT.

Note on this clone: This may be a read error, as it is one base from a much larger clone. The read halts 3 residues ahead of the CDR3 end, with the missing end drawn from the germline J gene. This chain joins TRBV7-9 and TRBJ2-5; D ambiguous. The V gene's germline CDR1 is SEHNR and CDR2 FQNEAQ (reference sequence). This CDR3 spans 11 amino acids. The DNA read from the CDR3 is TGTTCCAGCAGCGTACAAGAGACC. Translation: CSSSVQET. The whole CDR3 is CSSSVQETQYF.

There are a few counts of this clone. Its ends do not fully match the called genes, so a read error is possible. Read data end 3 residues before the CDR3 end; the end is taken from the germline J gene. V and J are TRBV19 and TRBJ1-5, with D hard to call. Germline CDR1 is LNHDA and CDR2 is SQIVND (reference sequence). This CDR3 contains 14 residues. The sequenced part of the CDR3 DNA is TGTGCCAGTAGTTGGCAGATTAGCAAGCAGCCC. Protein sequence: CASSWQISKQP. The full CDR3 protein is CASSWQISKQPQHF. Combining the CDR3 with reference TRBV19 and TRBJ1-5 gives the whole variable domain DGGITQSPKYLFRKEGQNVTLSCEQNLNHDAMYWYRQDPGQGLRLIYYSQIVNDFQKGDIAEGYSVSREKKESFPLTVTSAQKNPTAFYLCASSWQISKQPQHFGDGTRLSIL.

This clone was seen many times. The chain's CDR3 is CAWSTPGTGGVQPQHF. CDR3 bases read: TGTGCCTGGAGTACCCCGGGGACAGGGGGCGTTCAGCCC. The chain combines TRBV30 with TRBJ1-5; 12 bases line up with TRBD1. The read finishes 3 residues shy of the CDR3 end, and the germline J gene is used to complete it. Trimming took 2 bases from V and 6 from J; bases not matched to a gene: 8. Germline values: CDR1 GTSNPN, CDR2 SVGIG (reference sequence). This CDR3 comprises 16 residues.

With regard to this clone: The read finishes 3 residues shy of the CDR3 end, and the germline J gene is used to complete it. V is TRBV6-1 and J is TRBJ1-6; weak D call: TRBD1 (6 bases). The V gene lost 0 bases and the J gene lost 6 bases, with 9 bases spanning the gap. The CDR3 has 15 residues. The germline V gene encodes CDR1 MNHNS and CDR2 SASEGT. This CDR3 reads CASSEAGGANSPLHF. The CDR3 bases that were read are TGTGCCAGCAGTGAAGCGGGGGGGGCTAATTCACCC.

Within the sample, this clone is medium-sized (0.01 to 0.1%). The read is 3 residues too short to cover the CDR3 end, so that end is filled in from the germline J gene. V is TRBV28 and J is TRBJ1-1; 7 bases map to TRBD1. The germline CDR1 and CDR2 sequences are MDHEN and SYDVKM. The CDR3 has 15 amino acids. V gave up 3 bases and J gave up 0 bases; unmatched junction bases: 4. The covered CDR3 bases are TGTGCCAGCAGTTTGACAGGGTCCATGAACACTGAA. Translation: CASSLTGSMNTE. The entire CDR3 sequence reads CASSLTGSMNTEAFF.

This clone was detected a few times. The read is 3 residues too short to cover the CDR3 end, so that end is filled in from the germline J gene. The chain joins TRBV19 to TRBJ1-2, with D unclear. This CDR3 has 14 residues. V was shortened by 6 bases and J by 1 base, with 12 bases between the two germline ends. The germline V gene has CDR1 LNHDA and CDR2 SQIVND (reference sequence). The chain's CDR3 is CASREDQVNYGYTF. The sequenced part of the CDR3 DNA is TGTGCCAGTAGGGAGGATCAGGTTAACTATGGC.

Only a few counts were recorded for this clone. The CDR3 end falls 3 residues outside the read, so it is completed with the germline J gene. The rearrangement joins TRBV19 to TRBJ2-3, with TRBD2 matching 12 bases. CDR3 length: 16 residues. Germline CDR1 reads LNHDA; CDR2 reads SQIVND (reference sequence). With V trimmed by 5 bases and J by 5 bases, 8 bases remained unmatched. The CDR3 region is CASSPHRLAGVDTQYF. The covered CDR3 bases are TGTGCCAGTAGTCCTCACCGACTAGCGGGGGTAGATACG.

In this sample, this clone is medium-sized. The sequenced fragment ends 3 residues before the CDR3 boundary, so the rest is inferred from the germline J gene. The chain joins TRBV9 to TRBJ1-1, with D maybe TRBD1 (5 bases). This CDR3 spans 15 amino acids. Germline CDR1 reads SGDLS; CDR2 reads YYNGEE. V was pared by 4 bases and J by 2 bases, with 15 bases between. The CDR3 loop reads CASSPEGGANTEAFF. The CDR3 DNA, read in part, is TGTGCCAGCAGCCCCGAGGGTGGGGCAAACACTGAA.

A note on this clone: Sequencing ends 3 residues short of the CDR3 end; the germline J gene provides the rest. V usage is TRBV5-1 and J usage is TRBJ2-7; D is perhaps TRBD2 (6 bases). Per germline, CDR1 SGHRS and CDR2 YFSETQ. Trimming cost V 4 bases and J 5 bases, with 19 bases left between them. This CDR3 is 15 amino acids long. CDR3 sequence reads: CASSTVAETVNEQYF. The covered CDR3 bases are TGCGCCAGCAGCACCGTAGCGGAAACCGTTAACGAG.

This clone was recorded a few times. The covered CDR3 bases are TGTGCCAGCAGCCAGGACACGAACACTGAA. Translating it yields CASSQDTNTE. The full CDR3 sequence reads CASSQDTNTEAFF. The chain combines TRBV7-2 with TRBJ1-1; D might be TRBD1 (5 bases). The CDR3 end is not reached by the read, which stops 3 residues before it; the germline J gene fills it in. The CDR3 is 13 amino acids. In germline, CDR1 is SGHTA, CDR2 FQGNSA. Deletions cut 5 bases from V and 1 base from J, with 8 bases between.

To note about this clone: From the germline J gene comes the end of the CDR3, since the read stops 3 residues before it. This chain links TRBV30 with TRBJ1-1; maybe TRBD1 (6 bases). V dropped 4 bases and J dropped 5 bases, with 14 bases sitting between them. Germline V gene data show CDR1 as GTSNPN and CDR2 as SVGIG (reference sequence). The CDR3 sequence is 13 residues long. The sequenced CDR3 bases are TGTGCCTGGACCAGCAGGGGATGGACTGAA. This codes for CAWTSRGWTE. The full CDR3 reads CAWTSRGWTEAFF.